These 30 T cell receptor beta chains originate from one sample sequenced in a study of cytomegalovirus exposure and HLA in healthy donors. With 60 Vbeta and 13 Jbeta primers, the PCR was carried out. Measured with immunoSEQ multiplex PCR; TCRdb has only the in-frame clones, and not every one. The data show 120,000 or so clones, 75% to 85% seen once. Sequencing used PBMCs. Receptor source: a woman between 50 and 59 years old in good health and CMV-seropositive.

The chain is built from TRBV7-8 and TRBJ1-5, with 9 bases lining up with TRBD1. V lost 7 bases and J lost 7; bases outside the gene matches: 14. CDR3 length equals 16 residues. The germline gives CDR1 SGHVS, CDR2 FQNEAQ. DNA for the CDR3: TGTGCCAGCACCACAGCAGCACAGGGGGCAAGGCAGCCCCAGCATTTT. Translation: CASTTAAQGARQPQHF. Full variable domain (rest looked up from reference TRBV7-8 and TRBJ1-5): GAGVSQSPRYKVAKRGQDVALRCDPISGHVSLFWYQQALGQGPEFLTYFQNEAQLDKSGLPSDRFFAERPEGSVSTLKIQRTQQEDSAVYLCASTTAAQGARQPQHFGDGTRLSIL.

V gene TRBV13 combines with J gene TRBJ2-2; TRBD2 matches at 8 bases. The CDR3 contains 19 residues. V shed 5 bases, J shed 2 bases, and the junction held 16 bases outside the gene matches. Germline loops: CDR1 PRHDT, CDR2 FYEKMQ (reference sequence). The CDR3 is CASSARWGLSGGNTGELFF. For the CDR3, the DNA is TGTGCCAGCAGCGCCCGGTGGGGTTTAAGCGGGGGCAACACCGGGGAGCTGTTTTTT.

The sample holds one count of this clone. This rearrangement joins TRBV19 to TRBJ2-6; unclear D gene. V lost 5 bases and J 4 bases, leaving 9 bases between the germline ends. CDR3 length: 14 residues. The germline V gene has CDR1 LNHDA and CDR2 SQIVND (reference sequence). CDR3 in DNA: TGTGCCAGTAGTCCCCGAGGCGGGGCCAACGTCCTGACTTTC. The encoded protein is CASSPRGGANVLTF.

This rearrangement joins TRBV7-2 to TRBJ2-2; 8 bases fit TRBD1. There are 15 residues in the CDR3. The trim removed 4 bases at V and 4 bases at J, leaving 5 bases unmatched. CDR1 is SGHTA, CDR2 FQGNSA, per germline. DNA for the CDR3: TGTGCCAGCAGCTCAGACAGGGGTAGCACCGGGGAGCTGTTTTTT. The encoded protein is CASSSDRGSTGELFF.

This sequence joins TRBV11-2 and TRBJ2-2; D not resolved. Germline V gives CDR1 SGHAT, CDR2 FQNNGV. The length of the CDR3 is 17 residues. V dropped 0 bases and J dropped 5 bases, with 16 bases sitting between them. The CDR3 here is CASSLDRRLERTGELFF. CDR3 DNA: TGTGCCAGCAGCTTAGACCGGCGGCTCGAACGAACCGGGGAGCTGTTTTTT.

V is TRBV30 and J is TRBJ2-5, with a tentative D call TRBD1 (6 bases). The J call may be incorrect, as the DNA end agrees better with TRBJ2-7. Germline V gives CDR1 GTSNPN, CDR2 SVGIG (reference sequence). CDR3 length: 12 residues. CDR3 sequence: CATQGSSYEQYF. The CDR3 region has the DNA TGTGCCACACAGGGTAGCTCCTACGAGCAGTACTTC.

The chain joins TRBV28 to TRBJ1-4; weak D call: TRBD1 (6 bases). The CDR3 totals 16 residues. V gave up 4 bases and J gave up 8 bases, with 20 bases separating them. Per the germline V gene, CDR1 is MDHEN and CDR2 is SYDVKM. Here the CDR3 reads CASSSTHRDYEEKLFF. Written as DNA, the CDR3 is TGTGCCAGCAGTTCAACACACAGGGATTATGAGGAAAAACTGTTTTTT.

The J gene is TRBJ2-2, the V gene TRBV19; TRBD2 might be the D (5 bases). The length of the CDR3 is 14 residues. Trimming stripped 5 bases from V and 7 bases from J, with 14 bases between. Germline V CDR1 and CDR2: LNHDA, SQIVND (reference sequence). The CDR3 reads CASSDRGRNGELFF. The CDR3 bases are TGTGCCAGTAGTGACCGGGGTCGGAACGGGGAGCTGTTTTTT.

This chain joins TRBV5-1 and TRBJ2-1; 15 nucleotides line up with TRBD2. J lost 1 base, V lost 2 bases, and 10 bases had no gene match. The CDR3 contains 20 residues. Germline values: CDR1 SGHRS, CDR2 YFSETQ. CDR3 nucleotides: TGCGCCAGCAGCTTCCGACCCGGACTAGCGGGGGGGAAATCCTACAATGAGCAGTTCTTC. Its translation is CASSFRPGLAGGKSYNEQFF. Supplemented by reference TRBV5-1 and TRBJ2-1, the full variable domain reads KAGVTQTPRYLIKTRGQQVTLSCSPISGHRSVSWYQQTPGQGLQFLFEYFSETQRNKGNFPGRFSGRQFSNSRSEMNVSTLELGDSALYLCASSFRPGLAGGKSYNEQFFGPGTRLTVL.

The genes are TRBV12-5 and TRBJ1-1; no reliable D call. Trimming removed 6 bases at V and 4 bases at J, with 18 bases between. The CDR3 extends over 15 amino acids. Germline V lookup: CDR1 LGHNT, CDR2 FRNRAP. Here the CDR3 DNA reads TGTGCTAGTGGCCCCCCGGCTCGCCGCGGCACTGAAGCTTTCTTT. Protein product: CASGPPARRGTEAFF.

This sequence joins TRBV29-1 and TRBJ2-7, with a possible D match to TRBD2 (6 bases). Trimming shortened V by 6 bases and J by 6 bases, and 18 bases separated the two germline ends. Per germline, CDR1 SQVTM and CDR2 ANQGSEA. The CDR3 sequence is 13 residues long. This CDR3 reads CSVFGGLRSEQYF. The CDR3 DNA reads TGCAGCGTGTTCGGGGGACTCCGGTCCGAGCAGTACTTC.

The chain carries TRBV5-6 and TRBJ2-3; the D gene is possibly TRBD1 (6 bases). The length of the CDR3 is 16 residues. Germline V gene sequence: CDR1 SGHDT, CDR2 YYEEEE. Trimming stripped 0 bases from V and 2 bases from J, with 13 bases between. The CDR3 reads CASSLEEQGYTDTQYF. In nucleotides, the CDR3 is TGTGCCAGCAGCTTGGAAGAACAGGGATACACAGATACGCAGTATTTT. Looking up the rest from reference TRBV5-6 and TRBJ2-3 gives the full variable domain: DAGVTQSPTHLIKTRGQQVTLRCSPKSGHDTVSWYQQALGQGPQFIFQYYEEEERQRGNFPDRFSGHQFPNYSSELNVNALLLGDSALYLCASSLEEQGYTDTQYFGPGTRLTVL.

V usage is TRBV5-1 and J usage is TRBJ2-2; 8 nucleotides align to TRBD2. The germline V gene encodes CDR1 SGHRS and CDR2 YFSETQ. J lost 6 bases, V lost 0 bases, and 4 bases had no gene match. The CDR3 is 15 residues long. CDR3: CASSLGTSPSGELFF. As DNA, the CDR3 is TGCGCCAGCAGCTTGGGGACTAGCCCCTCCGGGGAGCTGTTTTTT.

The rearrangement links TRBV11-3 to TRBJ2-5; TRBD1 matches at 10 bases. Germline V gene lookup returns CDR1 SGHNT and CDR2 YENEEA. V shed 3 bases, J shed 5 bases, and the junction held 3 bases outside the gene matches. This CDR3 region has 14 residues. The CDR3 spells CASSFTGQGETQYF. The CDR3 DNA reads as TGTGCCAGCAGCTTTACGGGACAGGGGGAGACCCAGTACTTC.

This chain uses TRBV5-1 with TRBJ2-7, with D possibly being TRBD1 (6 bases). CDR1 is SGHRS and CDR2 is YFSETQ in the germline V gene. V shed 7 bases and J shed 1 base, with 21 bases lying between them. The CDR3 runs 16 residues. The CDR3 reads CASPLGGRSQSYEQYF. As DNA, the CDR3 is TGCGCCAGCCCCCTAGGGGGACGTAGCCAGTCCTACGAGCAGTACTTC.

The V gene is TRBV6-5, the J gene TRBJ2-1, with D tentatively TRBD2 (5 bases). In germline, CDR1 is MNHEY, CDR2 SVGAGI. CDR3 length: 13 amino acids. V shed 4 bases and J shed 3 bases, with 7 bases lying between them. DNA of the CDR3: TGTGCCAGCAGTTTCGACTACTACAATGAGCAGTTCTTC. It translates to CASSFDYYNEQFF.

The chain combines TRBV6-5 with TRBJ2-7; D is possibly TRBD1 (5 bases). CDR3 length: 15 amino acids. The V end was cut by 4 bases, the J end by 2 bases, with 15 bases between. Germline CDR1 and CDR2: MNHEY and SVGAGI. CDR3 nucleotides: TGTGCCAGCAGTTCAGGGTCCACACTTCCCTACGAGCAGTACTTC. Translation gives CASSSGSTLPYEQYF.

The chain combines TRBV30 with TRBJ1-2; D is possibly TRBD1 (5 bases). This CDR3 is 14 amino acids long. V lost 2 bases and J lost 4, with 14 bases in between. Germline CDR1 and CDR2: GTSNPN and SVGIG (reference sequence). The chain's CDR3 is CAWSFQGRFYGYTF. CDR3 DNA sequence: TGTGCCTGGAGTTTCCAGGGCAGGTTCTATGGCTACACCTTC.

This chain uses TRBV6-5 with TRBJ1-2; 7 bases line up with TRBD1. The CDR3 is 14 residues long. After removal of 6 bases from V and 5 bases from J, the junction contained 9 bases not matched to a gene. Germline CDR1 and CDR2: MNHEY and SVGAGI. CDR3 amino acids: CASSNLRRGYGYTF. CDR3 coding DNA: TGTGCCAGCAGCAATTTACGCAGGGGGTATGGCTACACCTTC.

The chain recombines TRBV19 with TRBJ2-1; 8 positions match TRBD2. Germline-derived CDR1 and CDR2 are LNHDA and SQIVND (reference sequence). The length of the CDR3 is 14 residues. Germline trimming cut 5 bases from V and 7 bases from J; bases unmatched to any gene: 7. The CDR3: CASSGAVAGNEQFF. CDR3 in DNA: TGTGCCAGTAGTGGGGCGGTAGCGGGAAATGAGCAGTTCTTC.

The chain uses TRBV7-6 and TRBJ1-5; D possibly corresponds to TRBD1 (5 bases). CDR1 is SGHVS, CDR2 FNYEAQ, per germline. The CDR3 loop spans 13 amino acids. The germline V and J ends were trimmed by 7 bases and 2 bases, with 9 bases remaining between them. CDR3 bases: TGTGCCAGCAAAGGGGCCGGCAATCAGCCCCAGCATTTT. Amino acids: CASKGAGNQPQHF.

This clone was detected once. The genes are TRBV9 and TRBJ2-2, with D possibly being TRBD1 (6 bases). The CDR3 length is 17 residues. The V end lost 3 bases, the J end lost 1 base, and 16 bases lay between the germline ends. Germline values: CDR1 SGDLS, CDR2 YYNGEE. CDR3: CASSANPGHGNTGELFF. In DNA, the CDR3 is TGTGCCAGCAGCGCAAACCCGGGACACGGGAACACCGGGGAGCTGTTTTTT.

This chain connects TRBV11-3 to TRBJ2-2; 14 bases are shared with TRBD2. The J segment lost 7 bases and the V segment lost 5 bases, leaving 6 bases of the junction unmatched. Germline V gives CDR1 SGHNT, CDR2 YENEEA. CDR3 length equals 16 residues. The CDR3 spells CASSPRTSGGIGELFF. CDR3 DNA sequence: TGTGCCAGCAGCCCTAGGACTAGCGGGGGGATCGGGGAGCTGTTTTTT.

The chain recombines TRBV10-2 with TRBJ2-1; a possible D gene is TRBD2 (6 bases). Per the germline V gene, CDR1 is WSHSY and CDR2 is SAAADI. V lost 11 bases and J lost 6, with 17 bases in between. This CDR3 spans 13 amino acids. The CDR3 loop reads CASSRGGINEQFF. CDR3 sequence (DNA): TGCGCCTCCAGCCGTGGGGGGATCAATGAGCAGTTCTTC.

The genes are TRBV11-2 and TRBJ2-1; possible D gene TRBD1, 6 bases. The CDR3 runs 17 residues. Germline V gene lookup returns CDR1 SGHAT and CDR2 FQNNGV. Trimming cost V 0 bases and J 7 bases, with 19 bases left between them. The chain's CDR3 is CASSLDLDGHRANEQFF. CDR3 nucleotides: TGTGCCAGCAGCTTAGATCTCGATGGGCACAGGGCAAATGAGCAGTTCTTC.

The rearrangement uses TRBV18 and TRBJ1-1; no definite D call. V gave up 2 bases and J gave up 6 bases, with 28 bases separating them. In germline, CDR1 is KGHSH, CDR2 LQKENI. The CDR3 spans 19 residues. This CDR3 is CASSPFEDPPWHLSSEAFF. Here the CDR3 DNA reads TGTGCCAGCTCACCATTTGAGGATCCCCCATGGCATCTATCCTCTGAAGCTTTCTTT.

The V call is TRBV27, the J call TRBJ2-3, with TRBD2 identical over 10 bases. This CDR3 spans 14 amino acids. Trimming at V came to 7 bases and at J to 0 bases, leaving 1 base not matched to a gene. Germline V gene data show CDR1 as MNHEY and CDR2 as SMNVEV (reference sequence). CDR3 residues: CASTSGSSTDTQYF. In nucleotides, the CDR3 is TGTGCCAGCACTAGCGGGAGTAGCACAGATACGCAGTATTTT.

The rearrangement links TRBV6-5 to TRBJ2-5; 12 bases map to TRBD2. Losses at the gene ends were 6 bases for V and 5 bases for J; bases not matched to a gene: 7. CDR1 is MNHEY and CDR2 is SVGAGI in the germline V gene. The length of the CDR3 is 15 residues. The CDR3 here is CASRRLAGVRETQYF. The CDR3 DNA is TGTGCCAGCAGACGACTAGCGGGGGTTAGGGAGACCCAGTACTTC.

The V and J genes are TRBV7-2 and TRBJ1-2, with 10 bases aligning to TRBD1. Unmatched junction bases numbered 1, after V lost 3 bases and J lost 3 bases. The CDR3 runs 14 residues. The germline V gene has CDR1 SGHTA and CDR2 FQGNSA. The DNA of the CDR3 is TGTGCCAGCAGCTTTGGGACAGGGGACTATGGCTACACCTTC. It yields the protein CASSFGTGDYGYTF.

This rearrangement joins TRBV27 to TRBJ1-2; 9 bases align to TRBD1. Trimming removed 6 bases from V and 6 bases from J; junction bases left unmatched: 14. The germline V gene has CDR1 MNHEY and CDR2 SMNVEV (reference sequence). The CDR3 extends over 16 amino acids. CDR3 protein: CASRSLGDREGNGYTF. CDR3 nucleotides: TGTGCCAGCAGGAGCTTGGGGGACAGGGAGGGAAATGGCTACACCTTC.